A selection of T cell receptor beta chains follows, all from one sample in a study of blood T cell repertoires in COVID-19. Using immunoSEQ multiplex PCR, the repertoire was profiled, and TCRdb retains in-frame clones only, with some absent. The sample has about 190,000 clones, approximately 80% seen once; the top ten hold about 20%. The sample comprised peripheral blood. These receptors came from a human donor in a cohort sampled during active COVID-19. Both conserved end residues are part of each CDR3. The D gene is left open where the match is weak. Size is stated for part of the rows, as once, few or many counts, or as a class when the clone is expanded.

clone_size	v_call	j_call	d_call	cdr3_nt	cdr3_aa
NA	TRBV5-5	TRBJ1-5	NA	TGTGCCAGCAGCCTCGTGACTGAGGATCAGCCCCAGCATTTT	CASSLVTEDQPQHF
NA	TRBV2	TRBJ1-5	NA	TGTGCCAGCAGTGAGGGCAGGGGAGAGCGTCAGCCCCAGCATTTT	CASSEGRGERQPQHF
NA	TRBV27	TRBJ1-6	NA	TGTGCCAGCAGTTTGGTCAGGGGTTTTCGCTCACCCCTCCACTTT	CASSLVRGFRSPLHF
few	TRBV5-1	TRBJ2-6	TRBD1	TGCGCCAGCGGGACAGGGATGAGCTCTGGGGCCAACGTCCTGACTTTC	CASGTGMSSGANVLTF
NA	TRBV3-1/TRBV3-2	TRBJ1-3	NA	TGTGCCAGCAGCCAAGATCTGCGGGCCTTGGGCGGAAACACCATATATTTT	CASSQDLRALGGNTIYF
NA	TRBV5-1	TRBJ2-2	NA	TGCGCCAGCAGGTCCGGGACTGCTATCACCGGGGAGCTGTTTTTT	CASRSGTAITGELFF
NA	TRBV12-5	TRBJ2-1	TRBD2	TGTGCTAGTGGTTTGGTAACGGGACTACCCTTTCCGATGCAGTTCTTC	CASGLVTGLPFPMQFF
NA	TRBV5-1	TRBJ1-4	NA	TGCGCCAGCAGCTTGGAGGGGAGGGAGAGTGAAAAACTGTTTTTT	CASSLEGRESEKLFF
NA	TRBV5-6	TRBJ2-1	TRBD2	TGTGCCAGCAGCCTAGGACTAGCGGGTCGTGAGCAGTTCTTC	CASSLGLAGREQFF
few	TRBV27	TRBJ2-1	NA	TGTGCCAGCAGTTTGTTTAGTTTTCAAGAGCAGTTCTTC	CASSLFSFQEQFF
NA	TRBV12-3/TRBV12-4	TRBJ2-1	NA	TGTGCCAGCAGAACCCTAGAAAGTCGGCAGTTCTTC	CASRTLESRQFF
NA	TRBV10-3	TRBJ2-2	NA	TGTGCCACCACAATTGGCACCGGGGAGCTGTTTTTT	CATTIGTGELFF
NA	TRBV5-6	TRBJ2-3	TRBD2	TGTGCCAGCAGCTTGAGGACTAGCGGGGGGAGCACAAATACGCAGTATTTT	CASSLRTSGGSTNTQYF
few	TRBV5-1	TRBJ2-3	TRBD2	TGCGCCAGTAGCGGGGGCAGGACAGATACGCAGTATTTT	CASSGGRTDTQYF
NA	TRBV28	TRBJ1-2	TRBD1	TGTGCCAGCAGCTTTAACCTCATGGGACAGGGGACCTATGGCTACACCTTC	CASSFNLMGQGTYGYTF
NA	TRBV5-5	TRBJ1-3	NA	TGTGCCAGCAGCTTGGATGGGGCCGGAAACACCATATATTTT	CASSLDGAGNTIYF
NA	TRBV28	TRBJ2-5	NA	TGTGCCAGCAGTGTATCTGGGGAGAAAGAGACCCAGTACTTC	CASSVSGEKETQYF
NA	TRBV28	TRBJ1-2	NA	TGTGCCAGCAGTTTAATAGACTATGGCTACACCTTC	CASSLIDYGYTF
NA	TRBV13	TRBJ1-1	TRBD1	TGTGCCAGCAGCTTAGGGGACAGGGCTCCTGAAGCTTTCTTT	CASSLGDRAPEAFF
NA	TRBV5-4	TRBJ2-3	NA	TGTGCCAGCAGCTTCTCAGGAGGTAGTGATACGCAGTATTTT	CASSFSGGSDTQYF
NA	TRBV30	TRBJ1-2	NA	TGTGCCTGGAGTAGTAATCCTAAAAGACAGTATGGTGGCTACACCTTC	CAWSSNPKRQYGGYTF
NA	TRBV29-1	TRBJ1-1	NA	TGCAGCGTCCAGAGGGCGACTAACACTGAAGCTTTCTTT	CSVQRATNTEAFF
NA	TRBV2	TRBJ2-7	TRBD1	TGTGCCAGCATTCCCGGGACAGGGGACAACGAGCAGTACTTC	CASIPGTGDNEQYF
NA	TRBV7-9	TRBJ1-1	NA	TGTGCCAGCAGCTTACGACAAGAAGCTTTCTTT	CASSLRQEAFF
few	TRBV29-1	TRBJ2-3	NA	TGCAGCGTTGGGACAGTAACTAGCACAGATACGCAGTATTTT	CSVGTVTSTDTQYF
NA	TRBV24-1	TRBJ2-1	NA	TGTGCCACCAGCCAGGGGTCCTACAATGAGCAGTTCTTC	CATSQGSYNEQFF
NA	TRBV24-1	TRBJ2-2	NA	TGTGCCATTCGGCCCAAAGGAGGGGACACCGGGGAGCTGTTTTTT	CAIRPKGGDTGELFF
NA	TRBV3-1/TRBV3-2	TRBJ1-2	NA	TGTGCCAGCAGCCGGGCGAGTATCACCTATGGCTACACCTTC	CASSRASITYGYTF
NA	TRBV10-3	TRBJ1-1	NA	TGTGCCATCAGTGCCCTACGGGTTGATGACACTGAAGCTTTCTTT	CAISALRVDDTEAFF
NA	TRBV5-1	TRBJ1-2	NA	TGCGCCAGCAGCACGGCAGGCGGGGATGGCTACACCTTC	CASSTAGGDGYTF
few	TRBV19	TRBJ2-7	NA	TGTGCCAGTAGTAAGGTGGGCCGGTACGAGCAGTACTTC	CASSKVGRYEQYF
NA	TRBV7-2	TRBJ2-1	TRBD2	TGTGCCAGTGAAAGCGGGATCCCCTACAATGAGCAGTTCTTC	CASESGIPYNEQFF
NA	TRBV5-1	TRBJ1-4	NA	TGCGCCAGCAGCTTGGCAATAGCAGGGGAAAATGAAAAACTGTTTTTT	CASSLAIAGENEKLFF
NA	TRBV7-9	TRBJ2-2	TRBD1	TGTGCCAGCAGCTTAGGACAGGGGGCATCAGGGGAGCTGTTTTTT	CASSLGQGASGELFF
NA	TRBV5-1	TRBJ2-7	NA	TGCGCCAGCAGCTTGGCTTACGAGCAGTACTTC	CASSLAYEQYF
NA	TRBV29-1	TRBJ1-2	NA	TGCAGCGTAGGCATTGACAGGTCGGCTGGCTACACCTTC	CSVGIDRSAGYTF
NA	TRBV19	TRBJ2-1	TRBD1	TGTGCCAGTTCTGGACAGGGCACTGAGCAGTTCTTC	CASSGQGTEQFF
NA	TRBV29-1	TRBJ2-5	TRBD2	TGCAGCGCGAAGGCGGGGGGGCTGGAGACCCAGTACTTC	CSAKAGGLETQYF
NA	TRBV10-3	TRBJ2-3	NA	TGTGCCATCAAAAGAGGGCTGGGCACAGATACGCAGTATTTT	CAIKRGLGTDTQYF
few	TRBV18	TRBJ1-1	NA	TGTGCCAGCTCACAGGGGTTGGACACTGAAGCTTTCTTT	CASSQGLDTEAFF
once	TRBV10-3	TRBJ2-3	NA	TGTGCCATCAGTGGGGGAGTTCTTGACACAGATACGCAGTATTTT	CAISGGVLDTDTQYF